Following are 27 T cell receptor beta chains from one sample sequenced in a study of blood T cell repertoires in COVID-19 (dated by TCRdb to about 2020). Library preparation was by the immunoSEQ multiplex PCR assay. TCRdb mirrors the immuneACCESS table, restricted to in-frame sequences. Some clones are absent from its copies; in checked studies, under half trace to an unresolved V gene, and the reason for the others is unknown. For this sample there are 55,000 to 70,000 clones; around 80% appear just once. Under 25% of the sample lies in the top ten. Sequences were obtained from peripheral blood. The receptors originated from a woman aged 60 to 75 with acute or convalescent COVID-19.

This clone was detected once. The rearrangement links TRBV10-3 to TRBJ2-2; 7 bases line up with TRBD1. V was clipped by 4 bases and J by 1 base; unmatched bases: 9. This CDR3 region has 17 residues. Germline lookup yields CDR1 ENHRY and CDR2 SYGVKD. This CDR3 reads CAISGTGVAGNTGELFF. The CDR3 bases are TGTGCCATCAGTGGAACAGGGGTGGCGGGGAACACCGGGGAGCTGTTTTTT.

This clone came up once. The CDR3 spells CASSQLVSTDTQYF. The CDR3 nucleotides are TGTGCCAGCAGCCAACTAGTTAGCACAGATACGCAGTATTTT. This chain links TRBV7-3 with TRBJ2-3; D is perhaps TRBD2 (5 bases). The ends were cut back, 5 bases at V and 0 bases at J, with 9 bases in the middle. CDR1 is SGHTA, CDR2 FQGTGA, per germline. The CDR3 contains 14 residues.

About this clone: Other DNA variants within this sample encode the same CDR3. V is TRBV27 and J is TRBJ1-2; 7 bases line up with TRBD1. The junction had 6 bases not matched to a gene; V was cut back by 6 bases and J by 5 bases. This CDR3 region has 13 residues. Germline CDR1 reads MNHEY; CDR2 reads SMNVEV (reference sequence). The CDR3 is CASRAGGRYGYTF. The CDR3 DNA sequence: TGTGCCAGCAGGGCAGGGGGGCGGTATGGCTACACCTTC.

This clone was counted a few times. The J gene is TRBJ1-1, the V gene TRBV6-6; TRBD1 aligns across 7 bases. J lost 6 bases, V lost 7 bases, and 5 bases had no gene match. The CDR3 spans 12 residues. CDR1 is MNHNY, CDR2 SVGAGI, per germline (reference sequence). CDR3 sequence: CASTNRGSEAFF. The CDR3 region has the DNA TGTGCCAGCACCAACAGGGGATCTGAAGCTTTCTTT.

The rearrangement joins TRBV9 to TRBJ2-3; no firm D call. Deletions cut 4 bases from V and 7 bases from J, with 16 bases between. CDR3 length: 14 residues. Germline V lookup: CDR1 SGDLS, CDR2 YYNGEE. The CDR3 nucleotides are TGTGCCAGCAGCCCCCCGAGGCAGATTAATACGCAGTATTTT. Its protein is CASSPPRQINTQYF. The full variable domain, its missing parts supplied by reference TRBV9 and TRBJ2-3, is DSGVTQTPKHLITATGQRVTLRCSPRSGDLSVYWYQQSLDQGLQFLIQYYNGEERAKGNILERFSAQQFPDLHSELNLSSLELGDSALYFCASSPPRQINTQYFGPGTRLTVL.

The chain employs TRBV6-5 and TRBJ1-2; 11 positions match TRBD1. Germline CDR1 reads MNHEY; CDR2 reads SVGAGI. The CDR3 covers 14 residues. The J segment lost 8 bases and the V segment lost 7 bases, leaving 9 bases of the junction unmatched. The CDR3 nucleotides read TGTGCCAGCACTTGGACAGGGGGCACGGGAGGCTACACCTTC. Amino acid sequence: CASTWTGGTGGYTF.

This clone has more than one count but fewer than ten. V is TRBV30 and J is TRBJ1-1; D not certain. Trimming shortened V by 5 bases and J by 4 bases, and 5 bases separated the two germline ends. The CDR3 has 10 residues. Germline values: CDR1 GTSNPN, CDR2 SVGIG (reference sequence). CDR3 in DNA: TGTGCCTGGGCGGGCACTGAAGCTTTCTTT. Its translation is CAWAGTEAFF.

The rearrangement joins TRBV11-2 to TRBJ2-7; TRBD2 is a possible D gene (5 bases). Trimming took off 5 bases at V and 2 bases at J, with 13 bases between the two ends. The germline V gene has CDR1 SGHAT and CDR2 FQNNGV. The CDR3 totals 14 residues. The CDR3 DNA follows: TGTGCCAGCAGCCGGCGGCGGGTCACCTACGAGCAGTACTTC. It codes for CASSRRRVTYEQYF.

The V gene is TRBV19, the J gene TRBJ1-5; unclear D gene. Germline V lookup: CDR1 LNHDA, CDR2 SQIVND (reference sequence). With 7 bases removed from V and 5 bases from J, the gap between germline ends came to 12 bases. The CDR3 loop spans 13 amino acids. CDR3: CASNGVVDQPQHF. In nucleotides, the CDR3 is TGTGCCAGTAACGGGGTCGTTGATCAGCCCCAGCATTTT.

This chain uses TRBV5-5 with TRBJ1-1; TRBD1 agrees at 7 bases. This CDR3 contains 12 residues. The ends lost 7 bases at V and 4 bases at J; junction bases unmatched: 4. Germline-derived CDR1 and CDR2 are SGHKS and YYEKEE (reference sequence). The CDR3 nucleotides are TGTGCCAGCTCCACAGGGGTCACTGAAGCTTTCTTT. This codes for CASSTGVTEAFF.

This clone was detected only once. This chain connects TRBV2 to TRBJ2-5, with 10 bases identical to TRBD2. The CDR3 length is 15 residues. V dropped 6 bases and J dropped 2; count of bases not matched to a gene: 6. The V gene's germline CDR1 is SNHLY and CDR2 FYNNEI. The CDR3 is CASRGLAGAQETQYF. The DNA for the CDR3 is TGTGCCAGCAGAGGCCTAGCGGGGGCACAAGAGACCCAGTACTTC.

This sequence joins TRBV13 and TRBJ2-1; D perhaps matches TRBD2 (7 bases). The CDR3 spans 13 residues. Trimming took off 4 bases at V and 9 bases at J, with 13 bases between the two ends. Germline-derived CDR1 and CDR2 are PRHDT and FYEKMQ (reference sequence). This CDR3 is CASSSREDSEQFF. Written as DNA, the CDR3 is TGTGCCAGCAGCTCTCGGGAGGACAGTGAGCAGTTCTTC.

CDR3 protein: CAGGPGQNYPQHF. CDR3 bases: TGTGCCGGAGGGCCAGGACAAAACTATCCCCAGCATTTT. The chain recombines TRBV6-5 with TRBJ1-5; a weak D match, TRBD1 (5 bases). Germline lookup yields CDR1 MNHEY and CDR2 SVGAGI. The V gene lost 11 bases and the J gene lost 10 bases, with 21 bases spanning the gap. CDR3 length: 13 residues.

V is TRBV4-2 and J is TRBJ1-5, with TRBD1 matching over 9 bases. The CDR3 runs 15 residues. V trimming: 1 base; J trimming: 3 bases; junction bases outside the gene matches: 1. Germline lookup yields CDR1 LGHNA and CDR2 YNFKEQ. CDR3 sequence reads: CASSQGDRVNQPQHF. DNA of the CDR3: TGTGCCAGCAGCCAAGGGGACAGGGTCAATCAGCCCCAGCATTTT.

The rearrangement links TRBV19 to TRBJ2-2; 7 positions agree with TRBD1. The V segment lost 5 bases and the J segment 4 bases; nucleotides outside the gene matches: 1. Looked up from germline, CDR1 is LNHDA and CDR2 is SQIVND (reference sequence). The CDR3 loop spans 13 amino acids. CDR3 residues: CASSDRATGELFF. As DNA, the CDR3 is TGTGCCAGTAGTGACAGGGCCACCGGGGAGCTGTTTTTT.

The genes are TRBV15 and TRBJ2-5, with 8 bases aligning to TRBD1. Germline assignment: CDR1 LNHNV and CDR2 YYDKDF (reference sequence). V trimming: 5 bases; J trimming: 2 bases; junction bases outside the gene matches: 4. The CDR3 runs to 14 residues. The CDR3 DNA sequence: TGTGCCACCAGCGAACGGGACAGGCAAGAGACCCAGTACTTC. Amino acid sequence: CATSERDRQETQYF.

This chain links TRBV7-2 with TRBJ2-2; 10 nucleotides align to TRBD2. The CDR3 loop spans 16 amino acids. With 1 base clipped from V and 7 bases from J, the junction kept 6 bases outside the gene matches. Germline V lookup: CDR1 SGHTA, CDR2 FQGNSA. The CDR3: CASSLVAGGRVGELFF. CDR3 DNA: TGTGCCAGCAGCTTAGTAGCGGGGGGCCGGGTCGGGGAGCTGTTTTTT.

This chain joins TRBV6-5 and TRBJ2-1; maybe TRBD1 (5 bases). CDR1 and CDR2 from the germline V gene are MNHEY and SVGAGI. The ends were cut back, 11 bases at V and 7 bases at J, with 21 bases in the middle. This CDR3 is 14 amino acids long. The CDR3 spells CAVEPGINANEQFF. CDR3 bases: TGTGCCGTAGAGCCAGGGATTAACGCAAATGAGCAGTTCTTC.

The rearrangement joins TRBV5-8 to TRBJ1-1, with 7 nucleotides matching TRBD1. Germline trimming cut 4 bases from V and 3 bases from J; bases unmatched to any gene: 6. Germline V lookup: CDR1 SGHTS, CDR2 YDEGEE. The CDR3 totals 14 residues. CDR3 in DNA: TGTGCCAGCAGCCCAGGTGACAGGGACACTGAAGCTTTCTTT. Protein product: CASSPGDRDTEAFF.

The V gene is TRBV7-9, the J gene TRBJ2-7; 7 nucleotides match TRBD1. This CDR3 contains 15 residues. Germline values: CDR1 SEHNR, CDR2 FQNEAQ (reference sequence). V dropped 4 bases and J dropped 3; count of bases not matched to a gene: 9. The CDR3 reads CASSYSDREGYEQYF. The DNA for the CDR3 is TGTGCCAGCAGCTATAGTGACAGGGAAGGCTACGAGCAGTACTTC.

This rearrangement joins TRBV7-3 to TRBJ2-2; possibly TRBD1 for D (5 bases). The CDR3 length is 14 residues. Trimming pared 6 bases from V and 3 bases from J, leaving 11 bases between. The germline V gene encodes CDR1 SGHTA and CDR2 FQGTGA. The CDR3 DNA reads as TGTGCCAGCAGTATTGACAGTTACACCGGGGAGCTGTTTTTT. Protein product: CASSIDSYTGELFF.

The chain joins TRBV12-3 or TRBV12-4 to TRBJ1-5; tentatively, D is TRBD1 (5 bases). This CDR3 has 13 residues. V gave up 6 bases and J gave up 9 bases, with 15 bases separating them. CDR3 in amino acids: CASSPGGSGPQHF. DNA of the CDR3: TGTGCCAGCAGCCCCGGGGGTTCAGGGCCCCAGCATTTT.

V gene TRBV2 combines with J gene TRBJ2-1; 7 bases match TRBD2. Germline V gene data show CDR1 as SNHLY and CDR2 as FYNNEI. After removal of 4 bases from V and 5 bases from J, the junction contained 8 bases not matched to a gene. The CDR3 contains 15 residues. The DNA for the CDR3 is TGTGCCAGCAGTGTGGCCAGCGGGGCAAACAATGAGCAGTTCTTC. It translates to CASSVASGANNEQFF.

The sample holds a few counts of this clone. This chain joins TRBV7-9 and TRBJ2-2; 9 bases match TRBD1. This CDR3 is 15 amino acids long. CDR1 SEHNR and CDR2 FQNEAQ come from the germline V gene (reference sequence). The trim removed 5 bases at V and 3 bases at J, leaving 4 bases unmatched. This CDR3 is CASSRDRADTGELFF. As DNA, the CDR3 is TGTGCCAGCAGCCGGGACAGGGCCGACACCGGGGAGCTGTTTTTT.

The rearrangement joins TRBV3-1 (or the pseudogene TRBV3-2) to TRBJ1-2; D not resolved. Germline V gene sequence: CDR1 LGHDT, CDR2 YNNKEL (reference sequence). V lost 5 bases and J lost 7, with 11 bases in between. This CDR3 region has 12 residues. CDR3 loop: CASSTGRAGYTF. As DNA, the CDR3 is TGTGCCAGCAGCACTGGGCGGGCTGGCTACACCTTC.

The chain's CDR3 is CASSTGTASNQPQHF. CDR3 in DNA: TGTGCCAGCAGTACCGGGACAGCTAGCAATCAGCCCCAGCATTTT. The chain is built from TRBV6-5 and TRBJ1-5, with TRBD1 identical over 7 bases. The V gene end was trimmed by 5 bases and the J gene end by 0 bases; junction bases not matched to a gene: 4. Germline V gene sequence: CDR1 MNHEY, CDR2 SVGAGI. The CDR3 is 15 amino acids.

The V call is TRBV2, the J call TRBJ1-1; D remains ambiguous. The CDR3 extends over 13 amino acids. V was pared by 4 bases and J by 4 bases, with 10 bases between. CDR1 and CDR2 (germline): SNHLY, FYNNEI. The CDR3 region is CASSGITSTEAFF. The CDR3, as DNA: TGTGCCAGCAGTGGTATAACGAGCACTGAAGCTTTCTTT.